Listed here are 25 T cell receptor beta chains from one sample, sequenced in a study of shared clonotypes between healthy human individuals. Naive CD8 cells were CD45RO-negative, positively selected for CCR7, excluding terminally differentiated effector memory CD45RA+ cells. Method: immunoSEQ multiplex PCR; TCRdb's copy keeps in-frame clones and lacks some. Seen here are roughly 2 million clones, approximately 95% observed once, and the top ten hold roughly 1.1%. Sequences were obtained from naive CD8+ T cells sorted from blood. These receptors were obtained from a man between 18 and 29 years old in good health.

The CDR3 loop reads CASSLSVGQGYNYGYTF. DNA of the CDR3: TGTGCCAGCAGCTTATCAGTTGGACAGGGGTACAACTATGGCTACACCTTC. This rearrangement joins TRBV5-6 to TRBJ1-2, with TRBD1 matching 9 bases. Germline values: CDR1 SGHDT, CDR2 YYEEEE. The CDR3 contains 17 residues. J lost 2 bases, V lost 2 bases, and 10 bases had no gene match.

CDR3 DNA sequence: TGTGCCAGCGGCCCGGCAGATACGCAGTATTTT. Protein sequence: CASGPADTQYF. The gene calls are TRBV9 and TRBJ2-3; the D is unclear. Germline lookup yields CDR1 SGDLS and CDR2 YYNGEE. The CDR3 consists of 11 residues. Trimming removed 7 bases at V and 4 bases at J, with 7 bases between. Based on the CDR3 plus reference TRBV9 and TRBJ2-3, the full variable domain is DSGVTQTPKHLITATGQRVTLRCSPRSGDLSVYWYQQSLDQGLQFLIQYYNGEERAKGNILERFSAQQFPDLHSELNLSSLELGDSALYFCASGPADTQYFGPGTRLTVL.

This clone was found once. The CDR3 is CASRETSGRSGELFF. The CDR3, as DNA: TGCGCCAGCCGCGAGACTAGCGGGAGATCCGGGGAGCTGTTTTTT. The V and J genes are TRBV10-2 and TRBJ2-2; 12 nucleotides line up with TRBD2. The length of the CDR3 is 15 residues. With V trimmed by 8 bases and J by 6 bases, 7 bases remained unmatched. Germline CDR1 and CDR2: WSHSY and SAAADI.

The chain recombines TRBV13 with TRBJ1-2; possible D gene TRBD1, 6 bases. The CDR3 covers 15 residues. CDR1 is PRHDT and CDR2 is FYEKMQ in the germline V gene (reference sequence). The CDR3 here is CASKLGSGGEGGYTF. The CDR3 DNA is TGTGCTTCCAAGCTGGGATCCGGGGGCGAGGGTGGCTACACCTTC.

As regards this clone: A read error is possible here, since a much larger clone lies one base away. This CDR3 is also generated by other DNA sequences in the sample. The chain carries TRBV27 and TRBJ2-3; D is unclear. From germline, CDR1 is MNHEY and CDR2 SMNVEV (reference sequence). The CDR3 length is 13 residues. V shed 3 bases and J shed 2 bases, with 6 bases lying between them. This CDR3 is CASSLGFTDTQYF. The CDR3 region has the DNA TGTGCCAGCAGTTTGGGGTTCACAGATACGCAGTATTTT.

V gene TRBV28 combines with J gene TRBJ2-1, with D maybe TRBD2 (7 bases). The CDR3 is 14 amino acids. Between the trimmed V and J ends, which lost 3 bases and 8 bases, there was a span of 14 bases. CDR1 and CDR2 (germline): MDHEN, SYDVKM. CDR3 nucleotides: TGTGCCAGCAGTTTGGGGGGGCCTGGAGATGAGCAGTTCTTC. It encodes CASSLGGPGDEQFF.

The gene calls are TRBV7-6 and TRBJ2-7; 11 bases fit TRBD2. The germline V gene encodes CDR1 SGHVS and CDR2 FNYEAQ. This CDR3 has 15 residues. V was clipped by 7 bases and J by 1 base; unmatched bases: 6. The CDR3 coding sequence is TGTGCCAGCACCCCCGGGACTAGCGGATCCTACGAGCAGTACTTC. Translation gives CASTPGTSGSYEQYF.

The chain is built from TRBV25-1 and TRBJ1-2; D call uncertain. CDR1 MGHDK and CDR2 SYGVNS come from the germline V gene. CDR3 length: 15 amino acids. V was shortened by 4 bases and J by 7 bases, with 19 bases between the two germline ends. The CDR3 spells CASSAPADSQRGYTF. The CDR3 DNA is TGTGCCAGCAGTGCCCCGGCGGACTCTCAGCGTGGCTACACCTTC.

V usage is TRBV6-1 and J usage is TRBJ1-1; D possibly corresponds to TRBD1 (5 bases). Trimming left V 11 bases short and J 4 bases short, with 17 bases between. CDR1 is MNHNS, CDR2 SASEGT, per germline. This CDR3 is built from 13 residues. In DNA form, the CDR3 reads TGTGCCTTGAAATGGGGGACTAGCACTGAAGCTTTCTTT. Translation gives CALKWGTSTEAFF.

As concerns this clone: Other DNA sequences in the same sample also yield this CDR3. J is TRBJ2-7 and V is TRBV5-6; D remains ambiguous. V lost 0 bases, J lost 0 bases, and 4 bases lay in between. This CDR3 is built from 13 residues. The germline V gene encodes CDR1 SGHDT and CDR2 YYEEEE. CDR3 sequence reads: CASSLAASYEQYF. In DNA form, the CDR3 reads TGTGCCAGCAGCTTGGCCGCCTCCTACGAGCAGTACTTC.

The chain combines TRBV15 with TRBJ2-7; D is possibly TRBD2 (6 bases). Per the germline V gene, CDR1 is LNHNV and CDR2 is YYDKDF (reference sequence). V was cut by 1 base and J by 4 bases, with 11 bases left in between. CDR3 length: 14 residues. The CDR3 here is CATSRGAEGYEQYF. The CDR3 nucleotides read TGTGCCACCAGCAGAGGAGCGGAGGGATACGAGCAGTACTTC.

About this clone itself: Sequence at one end of the junction differs from germline and may be a read error. V gene TRBV7-7 combines with J gene TRBJ2-2; TRBD1 agrees at 12 bases. From germline, CDR1 is SSHAT and CDR2 FNYEAQ (reference sequence). The CDR3 consists of 15 residues. The CDR3 DNA is TGTGCTAGCAGCTTAGGGACAGGGGGCTCCGGGGAGCTGTTTTTT. Protein product: CASSLGTGGSGELFF.

The chain is built from TRBV13 and TRBJ2-2; D remains ambiguous. Germline values: CDR1 PRHDT, CDR2 FYEKMQ (reference sequence). V was shortened by 5 bases and J by 4 bases, with 8 bases between the two germline ends. The CDR3 sequence is 13 residues long. Here the CDR3 reads CASSPLGTGELFF. The CDR3 DNA reads TGTGCCAGCAGCCCGCTGGGCACCGGGGAGCTGTTTTTT.

Details on this clone: Other DNA variants within this sample encode the same CDR3. The CDR3 coding sequence is TGTGCCAGCAGTGAAGGGGGAACTGGTACCTACGAGCAGTACTTC. It specifies CASSEGGTGTYEQYF. The chain links TRBV2 to TRBJ2-7, with D unclear. The CDR3 is 15 amino acids. With 1 base removed from V and 2 bases from J, the gap between germline ends came to 12 bases. Germline loops: CDR1 SNHLY, CDR2 FYNNEI.

The J gene is TRBJ2-7, the V gene TRBV7-3; 7 bases are shared with TRBD2. After removal of 2 bases from V and 5 bases from J, the junction contained 15 bases not matched to a gene. CDR3 length equals 17 residues. CDR1 and CDR2 (germline): SGHTA, FQGTGA. The CDR3, as DNA: TGTGCCAGCAGCTTAGGACCCGTGGGAGGGTTAGGCGACGAGCAGTACTTC. It yields the protein CASSLGPVGGLGDEQYF.

The rearrangement links TRBV4-3 to TRBJ2-5; D is unclear. Germline V gives CDR1 LGHNA, CDR2 YSLEER. This CDR3 spans 14 amino acids. With 1 base removed from V and 4 bases from J, the gap between germline ends came to 10 bases. DNA for the CDR3: TGCGCCAGCAGCCAAGTTGGGTCCGGAGAGACCCAGTACTTC. This encodes CASSQVGSGETQYF.

V and J are TRBV30 and TRBJ1-4; no definite D call. Germline CDR1 reads GTSNPN; CDR2 reads SVGIG (reference sequence). Trimming pared 2 bases from V and 7 bases from J, leaving 14 bases between. CDR3 length equals 14 residues. DNA of the CDR3: TGTGCCTGGAGTCAAGGGATTGGGTTTGAAAAACTGTTTTTT. It encodes CAWSQGIGFEKLFF.

The V and J genes are TRBV7-8 and TRBJ1-2; no reliable D call. The CDR3 has 15 amino acids. V was cut by 2 bases and J by 2 bases, with 12 bases left in between. Germline V lookup: CDR1 SGHVS, CDR2 FQNEAQ. In DNA, the CDR3 is TGTGCCAGCAGCTTACTGCCGGGCACCAACTATGGCTACACCTTC. Translating gives CASSLLPGTNYGYTF.

This chain joins TRBV7-9 and TRBJ2-1; weak D call: TRBD2 (5 bases). Trimming left V 8 bases short and J 3 bases short, with 14 bases between. Germline V lookup: CDR1 SEHNR, CDR2 FQNEAQ (reference sequence). This CDR3 is 14 amino acids long. The CDR3 here is CASLEEVDYNEQFF. In DNA form, the CDR3 reads TGTGCCAGCTTAGAGGAGGTAGACTACAATGAGCAGTTCTTC. Drawing the rest from reference TRBV7-9 and TRBJ2-1, the complete variable domain is DTGVSQNPRHKITKRGQNVTFRCDPISEHNRLYWYRQTLGQGPEFLTYFQNEAQLEKSRLLSDRFSAERPKGSFSTLEIQRTEQGDSAMYLCASLEEVDYNEQFFGPGTRLTVL.

The chain employs TRBV27 and TRBJ1-1; possible D gene TRBD1, 5 bases. V was trimmed by 2 bases and J by 1 base, leaving 11 bases between them. The CDR3 contains 15 residues. CDR1 and CDR2 (germline): MNHEY, SMNVEV (reference sequence). The CDR3, as DNA: TGTGCCAGCAGTTTACTCCCAACAGGGAACACTGAAGCTTTCTTT. Translation gives CASSLLPTGNTEAFF.

This clone was seen only once. The chain carries TRBV11-2 and TRBJ2-1, with a weak D call TRBD1 (5 bases). Per the germline V gene, CDR1 is SGHAT and CDR2 is FQNNGV. The CDR3 extends over 13 amino acids. Between the trimmed V and J ends, which lost 6 bases and 4 bases, there was a span of 10 bases. Here the CDR3 reads CASRTDRYNEQFF. The DNA for the CDR3 is TGTGCCAGCAGGACCGACAGATACAATGAGCAGTTCTTC. The whole variable domain, filled in from reference TRBV11-2 and TRBJ2-1, reads EAGVAQSPRYKIIEKRQSVAFWCNPISGHATLYWYQQILGQGPKLLIQFQNNGVVDDSQLPKDRFSAERLKGVDSTLKIQPAKLEDSAVYLCASRTDRYNEQFFGPGTRLTVL.

The chain employs TRBV5-5 and TRBJ1-6; D possibly corresponds to TRBD1 (5 bases). The V gene lost 4 bases and the J gene lost 8 bases, with 16 bases spanning the gap. Germline V gene sequence: CDR1 SGHKS, CDR2 YYEKEE (reference sequence). This CDR3 is built from 15 residues. CDR3 amino acids: CASSRPGTGDSPLHF. CDR3 nucleotides: TGTGCCAGCAGCCGGCCTGGGACGGGGGATTCACCCCTCCACTTT.

The V and J genes are TRBV13 and TRBJ1-2; D remains unclear. This CDR3 is built from 13 residues. Germline CDR1 and CDR2: PRHDT and FYEKMQ (reference sequence). Trimming cost V 3 bases and J 5 bases, with 10 bases left between them. CDR3 in amino acids: CASSFGRDYGYTF. CDR3 nucleotide sequence: TGTGCCAGCAGCTTTGGACGGGATTATGGCTACACCTTC.

The CDR3 DNA reads TGCGCCAGCAGTGAGGTGGGGGAATACGAGCAGTACTTC. Amino acids: CASSEVGEYEQYF. The V and J genes are TRBV10-1 and TRBJ2-7, with D perhaps matching TRBD1 or TRBD2 (5 bases each). Germline V gene lookup returns CDR1 WNHNN and CDR2 SYGVQD (reference sequence). The CDR3 totals 13 residues. V shed 2 bases and J shed 4 bases, with 9 bases lying between them.

The chain is built from TRBV10-3 and TRBJ1-6; D unresolved. Germline lookup yields CDR1 ENHRY and CDR2 SYGVKD. The CDR3 consists of 14 residues. V was cut by 6 bases and J by 5 bases, with 11 bases left in between. CDR3 sequence: CAISAVDDNSPLHF. In DNA form, the CDR3 reads TGTGCCATCAGCGCCGTGGACGATAATTCACCCCTCCACTTT.